This TCR beta chain is from a study of CD8+CD57+ T cells in acquired aplastic anemia. Whole-study context: Sorted CD4+ and CD8+ cell DNA averaged roughly 3.2 ug. Regarding the study as a whole: Significance was not reached for CD8+ Simpson's diversity between patients and controls.

Notes on this clonotype: The antigen is unknown.

Genomic DNA acted as the template from which TCR beta VDJ combination and CDR3 sequence profiling were carried out. TCRdb re-called the reads with MiXCR, one entry per CDR3 protein. The sample consists of about 290,000 distinct CDR3 sequences, 45% to 65% of them appearing once. Germline V lookup: CDR1 SGHAT, CDR2 FQNNGV. CDR3 length: 16 amino acids. V lost 1 base to trimming and J lost 1 base, with 13 bases between them. Patients chosen for sequencing had CD8+CD57+ cells that had expanded, as shown by flow cytometry. The diagnosis in all patients was severe acquired aplastic anemia. The material sequenced was sorted CD4+, CD8+, or CD8+CD57+ T cells (not recorded which) from PBMCs. The sequence was collected from a human donor with aplastic anemia. The chain is built from TRBV11-2 and TRBJ2-5; a possible D gene is TRBD2 (6 bases). CDR3 coding DNA: TGTGCCAGCAGCTTAGGGGGTGGGGGGTCCCAAGAGACCCAGTACTTC. Protein: CASSLGGGGSQETQYF.